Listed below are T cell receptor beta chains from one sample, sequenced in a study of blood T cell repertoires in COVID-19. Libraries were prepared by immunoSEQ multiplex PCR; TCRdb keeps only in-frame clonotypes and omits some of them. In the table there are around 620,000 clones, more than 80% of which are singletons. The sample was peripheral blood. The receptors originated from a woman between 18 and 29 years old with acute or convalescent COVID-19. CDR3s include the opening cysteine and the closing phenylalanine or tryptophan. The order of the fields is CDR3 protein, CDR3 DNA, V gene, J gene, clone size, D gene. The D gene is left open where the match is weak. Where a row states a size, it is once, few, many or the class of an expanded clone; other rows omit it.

CASRQGQANYGYTF	TGTGCCAGCAGGCAGGGTCAAGCTAACTATGGCTACACCTTC	TRBV6-5	TRBJ1-2	NA	NA
CASNRAGPSTDTQYF	TGTGCCAGCAATCGGGCGGGACCTAGCACAGATACGCAGTATTTT	TRBV2	TRBJ2-3	NA	NA
CSASSGTDGYTF	TGCAGTGCTAGTTCGGGGACAGATGGCTACACCTTC	TRBV20-1	TRBJ1-2	once	TRBD1
CASSVGRGGHTDTQYF	TGTGCCAGCAGCGTGGGTAGGGGTGGGCACACAGATACGCAGTATTTT	TRBV9	TRBJ2-3	NA	NA
CASSQDLGQGVNQPQHF	TGCGCCAGCAGCCAAGATCTTGGACAGGGTGTGAATCAGCCCCAGCATTTT	TRBV4-1	TRBJ1-5	NA	TRBD1
CASSHGQGAGGYTF	TGCGCCAGCAGTCATGGACAGGGGGCCGGGGGCTACACCTTC	TRBV10-2	TRBJ1-2	NA	TRBD1
CASSWDTNQPQHF	TGTGCCAGCAGTTGGGACACCAATCAGCCCCAGCATTTT	TRBV6-5	TRBJ1-5	NA	NA
CASSLPGGSTEAFF	TGTGCCAGCAGCTTACCAGGGGGCAGTACTGAAGCTTTCTTT	TRBV7-9	TRBJ1-1	NA	TRBD1
CTESYEQYF	TGTACAGAATCCTACGAGCAGTACTTC	TRBV21-1	TRBJ2-7	NA	NA
CSVEGTSGDQETQYF	TGCAGCGTTGAAGGGACTAGCGGGGACCAAGAGACCCAGTACTTC	TRBV29-1	TRBJ2-5	NA	TRBD2
CASSFLFASSYNEQFF	TGTGCCAGCAGCTTTTTGTTCGCCAGCTCCTACAATGAGCAGTTCTTC	TRBV7-6	TRBJ2-1	NA	NA
CATRNAGQDSQPQHF	TGTGCCACTCGAAATGCGGGACAGGACAGTCAGCCCCAGCATTTT	TRBV25-1	TRBJ1-5	NA	TRBD1
CASTGNRTTTNTEAFF	TGCGCCAGCACCGGTAACAGGACTACTACGAACACTGAAGCTTTCTTT	TRBV23-1	TRBJ1-1	NA	NA
CASSPPRGGGLTSTDTQYF	TGTGCCAGCTCACCACCGAGGGGCGGGGGCCTCACTAGCACAGATACGCAGTATTTT	TRBV18	TRBJ2-3	NA	NA
CASSWQGAYEQYF	TGTGCCAGCAGTTGGCAGGGCGCCTACGAGCAGTACTTC	TRBV6-5	TRBJ2-7	NA	NA
CASSQEQLVRTRDSNQPQHF	TGCGCCAGCAGCCAAGAACAATTAGTCAGGACAAGGGATAGCAATCAGCCCCAGCATTTT	TRBV4-1	TRBJ1-5	NA	NA
CASSIRPGLAYGYTF	TGTGCCAGCAGCATCCGTCCGGGGTTGGCATATGGCTACACCTTC	TRBV7-9	TRBJ1-2	NA	NA